This passage covers 20 T cell receptor beta chains from one sample sequenced in a study of T cell responses to AZD1222 COVID-19 vaccine. Profiling relied on immunoSEQ multiplex PCR, and the TCRdb table lists in-frame clones only, not all of them. This table holds approximately 100,000 clones, approximately 87% found once. Specimen: peripheral blood, collected on day 0 of AZD1222 vaccination. The receptors shown here come from an adult in good health.

This clone was seen once. The chain joins TRBV5-1 to TRBJ2-5, with D perhaps matching TRBD1 or TRBD2 (5 bases each). Germline loops: CDR1 SGHRS, CDR2 YFSETQ. The CDR3 runs 13 residues. V lost 4 bases to trimming and J lost 5 bases, with 12 bases between them. CDR3: CASSEPGTETQYF. For the CDR3, the DNA is TGCGCCAGCAGCGAGCCCGGGACCGAGACCCAGTACTTC.

The chain has TRBV3-1 (or the pseudogene TRBV3-2) and TRBJ1-2; a possible D gene is TRBD1 (5 bases). CDR1 is LGHDT and CDR2 is YNNKEL in the germline V gene (reference sequence). There are 12 residues in the CDR3. V was pared by 0 bases and J by 8 bases, with 7 bases between. The CDR3 bases are TGTGCCAGCAGCCAAGAGGGGGTCGGCTACACCTTC. Its translation is CASSQEGVGYTF.

This chain uses TRBV28 with TRBJ1-5, with D perhaps matching TRBD1 (5 bases). Germline CDR1 MDHEN, CDR2 SYDVKM. This CDR3 comprises 15 residues. V was pared by 7 bases and J by 4 bases, with 17 bases between. The DNA of the CDR3 is TGTGCCAGCACCCCAGACAGCCGGGGGAATCAGCCCCAGCATTTT. It codes for CASTPDSRGNQPQHF.

This clone was recorded once. V and J are TRBV28 and TRBJ2-3; perhaps TRBD2 as D (6 bases). CDR3 length: 14 amino acids. Germline CDR1 and CDR2: MDHEN and SYDVKM. With 6 bases removed from V and 2 bases from J, the gap between germline ends came to 12 bases. Here the CDR3 reads CASSMTSHTDTQYF. The CDR3 DNA is TGTGCCAGCAGCATGACTAGTCACACAGATACGCAGTATTTT.

J is TRBJ2-7 and V is TRBV5-1, with D perhaps TRBD2 (6 bases). V was clipped by 6 bases and J by 5 bases, with 18 bases between them. CDR1 and CDR2 (germline): SGHRS, YFSETQ. The length of the CDR3 is 14 residues. In DNA, the CDR3 is TGCGCCAGCAATGACGGGAGTTTAGGAAACGAGCAGTACTTC. Protein sequence: CASNDGSLGNEQYF.

The chain employs TRBV6-5 and TRBJ2-7; a weak D match, TRBD1 (5 bases). This CDR3 region has 13 residues. Trimming took off 4 bases at V and 3 bases at J, with 10 bases between the two ends. From germline, CDR1 is MNHEY and CDR2 SVGAGI. CDR3 DNA sequence: TGTGCCAGCAGTTCTTATGACAGCTACGAGCAGTACTTC. It translates to CASSSYDSYEQYF.

The genes are TRBV15 and TRBJ2-3; perhaps TRBD2 as D (5 bases). The CDR3 has 16 amino acids. The ends were cut back, 3 bases at V and 0 bases at J, with 13 bases in the middle. Germline CDR1 and CDR2: LNHNV and YYDKDF (reference sequence). The CDR3 DNA sequence: TGTGCCACCAGCAGGAGAGGGTTATCTAGCACAGATACGCAGTATTTT. This sequence encodes CATSRRGLSSTDTQYF.

V and J are TRBV2 and TRBJ2-1; possible D gene TRBD2, 6 bases. V lost 5 bases and J 7 bases, leaving 21 bases between the germline ends. The CDR3 has 16 amino acids. In germline, CDR1 is SNHLY, CDR2 FYNNEI. The CDR3 DNA sequence: TGTGCCAGCAGTACCCGGGACTCCCTTACGGGGAATGAGCAGTTCTTC. It codes for CASSTRDSLTGNEQFF. The full variable domain, completed using reference TRBV2 and TRBJ2-1, is EPEVTQTPSHQVTQMGQEVILRCVPISNHLYFYWYRQILGQKVEFLVSFYNNEISEKSEIFDDQFSVERPDGSNFTLKIRSTKLEDSAMYFCASSTRDSLTGNEQFFGPGTRLTVL.

This clone was counted a single time. The chain is built from TRBV5-8 and TRBJ2-7; no clear D. V was shortened by 4 bases and J by 6 bases, with 26 bases between the two germline ends. The CDR3 extends over 17 amino acids. Looked up from germline, CDR1 is SGHTS and CDR2 is YDEGEE. The CDR3 protein is CASSAGTLDRFVGEQYF. The CDR3, as DNA: TGTGCCAGCAGCGCTGGAACTCTGGACCGGTTTGTGGGCGAGCAGTACTTC.

The V gene is TRBV28, the J gene TRBJ1-4, with 7 positions matching TRBD1. In germline, CDR1 is MDHEN, CDR2 SYDVKM. V shed 5 bases and J 5 bases; nucleotides not matched to a gene: 5. The CDR3 length is 14 residues. The CDR3 DNA sequence: TGTGCCAGCAGTGACCCGGGACAGAATGAAAAACTGTTTTTT. Protein product: CASSDPGQNEKLFF.

The chain carries TRBV5-4 and TRBJ1-1; a weak D match, TRBD1 (5 bases). The CDR3 length is 15 residues. CDR1 is SGHNT and CDR2 is YYREEE in the germline V gene (reference sequence). Trimming left V 6 bases short and J 3 bases short, with 18 bases between. This CDR3 is CASKAARGRHTEAFF. The CDR3, as DNA: TGTGCCAGCAAAGCGGCACGGGGGAGGCACACTGAAGCTTTCTTT.

This rearrangement joins TRBV2 to TRBJ2-1; 10 bases are shared with TRBD1. The V gene's germline CDR1 is SNHLY and CDR2 FYNNEI. The V and J ends lost 1 base and 6 bases, in that order; junction bases with no gene match: 0. This CDR3 has 14 residues. CDR3 DNA: TGTGCCAGCAGTGAAGGGACAGGGGGCAATGAGCAGTTCTTC. Translation: CASSEGTGGNEQFF.

V gene TRBV5-4 combines with J gene TRBJ2-1; 9 bases map to TRBD2. This CDR3 region has 15 residues. V shed 3 bases and J 2 bases; nucleotides not matched to a gene: 3. CDR1 is SGHNT, CDR2 YYREEE, per germline (reference sequence). CDR3 DNA: TGTGCCAGCAGCTCGGGACTAGCCACCTACAATGAGCAGTTCTTC. Encoded protein: CASSSGLATYNEQFF. The whole variable domain, remainder taken from reference TRBV5-4 and TRBJ2-1, is ETGVTQSPTHLIKTRGQQVTLRCSSQSGHNTVSWYQQALGQGPQFIFQYYREEENGRGNFPPRFSGLQFPNYSSELNVNALELDDSALYLCASSSGLATYNEQFFGPGTRLTVL.

This clone was detected only once. The V gene is TRBV23-1, the J gene TRBJ2-7; 7 bases fit TRBD1. TRBV23-1 falls under the ORF class, with uncertain function. V shed 10 bases, J shed 3 bases, and the junction held 12 bases outside the gene matches. The CDR3 covers 14 residues. In DNA, the CDR3 is TGCGCCACAGAAGGGGGCCGCGCGAACTACGAGCAGTACTTC. It yields the protein CATEGGRANYEQYF.

V usage is TRBV3-1 (or the pseudogene TRBV3-2) and J usage is TRBJ2-3; 8 bases map to TRBD1. CDR3 length: 15 residues. The V gene's germline CDR1 is LGHDT and CDR2 YNNKEL (reference sequence). V was clipped by 6 bases and J by 4 bases; unmatched bases: 9. In nucleotides, the CDR3 is TGTGCCAGCAGTCTCCGGGACAGGCTCTCAGATACGCAGTATTTT. Encoded protein: CASSLRDRLSDTQYF.

This clone is deemed medium-sized (0.01 to 0.1%). The genes are TRBV4-1 and TRBJ2-2; D is unclear. This CDR3 has 15 residues. The germline V and J ends were trimmed by 4 bases and 2 bases, with 11 bases remaining between them. In germline, CDR1 is MGHRA, CDR2 YSYEKL. CDR3 DNA: TGCGCCAGCAGCCCCCACGACCTAAACACCGGGGAGCTGTTTTTT. Translating it yields CASSPHDLNTGELFF.

This sequence joins TRBV27 and TRBJ2-5; D not resolved. From germline, CDR1 is MNHEY and CDR2 SMNVEV (reference sequence). The CDR3 has 11 residues. Trimming cost V 4 bases and J 2 bases, with 2 bases left between them. Here the CDR3 reads CASSYQETQYF. CDR3 DNA sequence: TGTGCCAGCAGTTATCAAGAGACCCAGTACTTC.

This clone was picked up one time. The chain carries TRBV5-1 and TRBJ2-1, with D unclear. V gave up 0 bases and J gave up 10 bases, with 20 bases separating them. Germline loops: CDR1 SGHRS, CDR2 YFSETQ. The CDR3 loop spans 16 amino acids. CDR3 coding DNA: TGCGCCAGCAGCTTGGTTGCGGTACCCAAGGTACGGGAGCAGTTCTTC. Encoded protein: CASSLVAVPKVREQFF. The full variable domain, in which reference TRBV5-1 and TRBJ2-1 provide the parts outside the CDR3, is KAGVTQTPRYLIKTRGQQVTLSCSPISGHRSVSWYQQTPGQGLQFLFEYFSETQRNKGNFPGRFSGRQFSNSRSEMNVSTLELGDSALYLCASSLVAVPKVREQFFGPGTRLTVL.

The J gene is TRBJ2-1, the V gene TRBV7-6; D uncertain. V was shortened by 5 bases and J by 5 bases, with 16 bases between the two germline ends. The germline V gene encodes CDR1 SGHVS and CDR2 FNYEAQ. This CDR3 region has 15 residues. Written as DNA, the CDR3 is TGTGCCAGCAGCCCACAACCCCTAGGTAACAATGAGCAGTTCTTC. It is translated as CASSPQPLGNNEQFF.

This rearrangement joins TRBV15 to TRBJ2-5, with D maybe TRBD2 (6 bases). This CDR3 has 13 residues. Deletions cut 5 bases from V and 4 bases from J, with 11 bases between. Germline values: CDR1 LNHNV, CDR2 YYDKDF (reference sequence). The CDR3 loop is CATSWGEVETQYF. CDR3 nucleotide sequence: TGTGCCACCAGCTGGGGGGAGGTAGAGACCCAGTACTTC.